The sequence of this TCR beta chain was determined in a study of T cell repertoires in aging, cancer and after chemotherapy (dated by TCRdb to between 2017 and 2020). Some background on the complete study: Donors spanned six age groups from 30 or younger to 70 or older, with at least three individuals per group. The complete dataset included about 9.1 million TCR reads. The cohort comprised around 220 cancer patients, 94 with hematological and over 110 with solid cancers, plus 95 healthy donors as a reference group. Control TCR repertoires from healthy donors were recorded over several months to years, and clear clonal overlap was observed across re-sampling. To examine immunoaging and T cell reconstitution after chemotherapy, the study profiled TCR beta repertoires in peripheral blood from healthy donors and cancer patients.

From the germline V gene (reference sequence), CDR1 is LNHDA and CDR2 is SQIVND. Counted from cysteine to phenylalanine, this CDR3 has 13 amino acids. The CDR3 DNA has 39 bases and is translated from base 1. V and J lose 5 bases and 2 bases, and a span of 9 bases separates them. Instead of sorted cells or RNA, genomic DNA extracted from peripheral blood served as the source for amplifying TCR beta rearrangements. Using a mixed TRB-A/B primer pool, multiplex touch-down PCR amplified rearranged TRB sequences covering the V, D and J segments. Illumina adapters and sample indices were attached to the amplicons in two consecutive PCR reactions using Phusion HS II polymerase. The amplicons were purified from gel with the NucleoSpin Gel and PCR Clean-up kit and then assessed with Qubit and an Agilent 2100 Bioanalyzer. Libraries were sequenced on an Illumina MiSeq using 600-cycle, single-indexed, paired-end runs. Concerning the study's data processing: MiXCR versions 2.12 and 3.0.5 were used to process TRB sequences. Each unique CDR3 nucleotide sequence was counted as one clone, and only productive sequences with at least two reads were retained. Shannon diversity, evenness, clonality (one minus evenness), and alpha-parameterized diversity profiles from alpha 0 to 5 were included as repertoire metrics. The IGoR algorithm was used to compute generation probabilities of clones in paired pre- and post-chemotherapy samples. The public reads were run again by TCRdb, first through fastp at Q25 and then through MiXCR, and only productive beta chains were kept. Rows with a matching CDR3 protein are joined into one entry that keeps the most common DNA and genes. Clone size and V and J calls follow TCRdb, not the original study. The sample contains some 4,000 distinct CDR3 sequences, roughly 30% of them found a single time. The ten largest make up roughly 45% of the sample.

What the research found in general, with its limitations: Declining TCR diversity with age in healthy donors was mainly explained by loss of richness; in cancer patients, loss of evenness also contributed. Compared with age-matched healthy donors, untreated patients with hematological or solid cancers had significantly lower TCR diversity and higher clonality in blood. According to the authors, the repertoire data do not allow conclusions to be drawn about immunological memory after chemotherapy. In both cancer cohorts, the median generation probability rose over the chemotherapy interval, which suggests that the repertoire was reconstituted through rebound thymic output.

This clonotype turned up a few times. The specificity of this receptor is unknown. There are no base qualities to consult, and no much larger clone falls within one base. The chain couples TRBV19 to TRBJ1-1; the D gene assignment is ambiguous. The TCR comes from a human donor in good health. Sequencing was done on a sample of blood. The CDR3 in this case is CASSLARNTEAFF. Here is the DNA: TGTGCCAGTAGTTTGGCGAGAAACACTGAAGCTTTCTTT. The CDR3, completed at both ends by the reference TRBV19 and TRBJ1-1 genes, gives the full variable domain DGGITQSPKYLFRKEGQNVTLSCEQNLNHDAMYWYRQDPGQGLRLIYYSQIVNDFQKGDIAEGYSVSREKKESFPLTVTSAQKNPTAFYLCASSLARNTEAFFGQGTRLTVV.